Listed here is a single TCR beta chain. Its antigen is undetermined. The data are from a study of cytomegalovirus exposure and HLA in healthy donors. Study results and caveats: In a later analysis, common viral pathogens appeared linked to several of the most significant clusters. According to an earlier analysis, most TCR beta V segments yielded productive rearrangements about 90% or about 30% of the time. Using a false discovery rate of 0.05, a later analysis showed that approximately 17,000 TCR beta sequences were associated with HLA alleles.

This CDR3 region has 17 residues. V lost 6 bases to trimming and J lost 1 base; unmatched junction nucleotides: 14. CDR1 and CDR2 (germline): MNHGY, SVAAGI. With 60 Vbeta and 13 Jbeta primers, the PCR was carried out. Measured with immunoSEQ multiplex PCR; TCRdb has only the in-frame clones, and not every one. Counted here are around 140,000 clones, roughly four fifths occurring once; the ten biggest clones make up less than 10%. The receptor comes from a woman aged 45-59 years in good health and CMV-seropositive. The chain links TRBV6-9 to TRBJ1-1, with 7 positions matching TRBD1. The sample taken for sequencing was PBMCs. The CDR3 is CASRPPLRTGSNTEAFF. CDR3 DNA sequence: TGTGCCAGCAGGCCCCCCTTGAGGACAGGTTCGAACACTGAAGCTTTCTTT.